The T cell receptor beta chain under discussion was sequenced for a study of PD-1 blockade in classical Hodgkin lymphoma. Regarding the study as a whole: Patients with an early start, nivolumab under 1 year after ASCT, were excluded. Newly diagnosed and completely responding patients shared comparable baseline diversity.

CDR3 size: 11 residues. The germline V gene encodes CDR1 SNHLY and CDR2 FYNNEI. The ends were cut back, 6 bases at V and 4 bases at J, with 7 bases in the middle. The method was immunoSEQ multiplex PCR; TCRdb's version includes in-frame clones alone and lacks a portion of them. The data show 25,000 to 30,000 clones, with approximately 74% seen just once and more than 2.5% held by the top ten. Note on this clone: Its antigen is not known.

Patients all relapsed after autologous stem cell transplantation, and there was variation in brentuximab vedotin exposure. The receptor was derived from a human donor with classical Hodgkin lymphoma. The sequencing used peripheral blood mononuclear cells (PBMCs), collected before the second cycle of nivolumab. The chain has TRBV2 and TRBJ2-7, with a tentative D call TRBD2 (5 bases). The CDR3 coding sequence is TGTGCCAGCAGGCGAGGGTACGAGCAGTACTTC. It is translated as CASRRGYEQYF.